Below, one T cell receptor beta chain is given with its context. The sample originates from a study of cytotoxic CD8 clonotypes in ibrutinib-treated CLL. Overall study: Collecting the response samples happened after a median roughly eleven months of treatment, with a range of 6 to 36. A mean of around 260,000 productive templates and tens of thousands of productive rearrangements was obtained per sample.

In germline, CDR1 is LNHDA, CDR2 SQIVND (reference sequence). This CDR3 has 16 residues. V lost 3 bases to trimming and J lost 3 bases; unmatched junction nucleotides: 3. Libraries were prepared by immunoSEQ multiplex PCR; TCRdb keeps only in-frame clonotypes and omits some of them. The data contain fewer than 75,000 clones, over 60% of them singletons. The rearrangement uses TRBV19 and TRBJ2-2, with TRBD2 matching over 11 bases. The receptor was derived from a human donor with chronic lymphocytic leukemia. Sequenced material: PBMCs, taken after 12 months of ibrutinib treatment. The CDR3 loop is CASSIVSGRDTGELFF. DNA of the CDR3: TGTGCCAGTAGTATCGTTAGCGGGAGGGACACCGGGGAGCTGTTTTTT.